The entry below describes one T cell receptor beta chain. Each CDR3 protein is one row after TCRdb ran MiXCR on the PCR reads. The repertoire holds about 500,000 distinct CDR3 sequences, 20% to 25% seen once, with 0.7% to 0.95% in the top ten. This specimen belongs to a study of molecular identifiers for immune sequencing clone quantification. Germline CDR1 and CDR2: MNHNS and SASEGT. Trimming took 6 bases from V and 4 from J, leaving 10 bases between them. This CDR3 is built from 13 residues. The TCR comes from a human donor in good health. Some libraries in this study had Jurkat cell RNA spiked in. Material: naive CD8+ T cells from blood, with Jurkat cell RNA spiked in. Documented subset: FACS-sorted CD8+CD4-CCR7+CD45RA+ naive T cells. The rearrangement uses TRBV6-1 and TRBJ1-3, with a weak D call TRBD1 (6 bases). DNA for the CDR3: TGTGCCAGCAGGTCGGGGGGCGGAAACACCATATATTTT. As protein: CASRSGGGNTIYF.